These 3 T cell receptor beta chains originate from one sample sequenced in a study of T cell responses to AZD1222 COVID-19 vaccine. Libraries were prepared by immunoSEQ multiplex PCR; TCRdb keeps only in-frame clonotypes and omits some of them. The table lists just under 95,000 clones, around 90% of them singletons. This sample comprised peripheral blood, obtained on day 0 of AZD1222 vaccination. Receptor source: an adult in good health.

The chain links TRBV5-4 to TRBJ2-7; D possibly corresponds to TRBD2 (6 bases). The CDR3 has 16 residues. The V gene's germline CDR1 is SGHNT and CDR2 YYREEE (reference sequence). V lost 4 bases, J lost 0 bases, and 17 bases lay in between. In DNA form, the CDR3 reads TGTGCCAGCAGCACCGGAGGGTCAACCCCCTCCTACGAGCAGTACTTC. This gives the protein CASSTGGSTPSYEQYF.

The chain combines TRBV7-2 with TRBJ1-6; D is uncertain. This CDR3 region has 16 residues. CDR1 SGHTA and CDR2 FQGNSA come from the germline V gene. The V gene lost 1 base and the J gene lost 0 bases, with 7 bases spanning the gap. This chain's CDR3 is CASSLGESSYNSPLHF. CDR3 DNA: TGTGCCAGCAGCTTAGGCGAGAGCTCCTATAATTCACCCCTCCACTTT.

J is TRBJ1-5 and V is TRBV28; maybe TRBD1 (6 bases). Germline V gene lookup returns CDR1 MDHEN and CDR2 SYDVKM. Trimming stripped 2 bases from V and 4 bases from J, with 9 bases between. The CDR3 loop spans 14 amino acids. CDR3 nucleotide sequence: TGTGCCAGCAGTTTAGGACAGCGAAATCAGCCCCAGCATTTT. It specifies CASSLGQRNQPQHF. The variable domain in full, completed from reference TRBV28 and TRBJ1-5, reads DVKVTQSSRYLVKRTGEKVFLECVQDMDHENMFWYRQDPGLGLRLIYFSYDVKMKEKGDIPEGYSVSREKKERFSLILESASTNQTSMYLCASSLGQRNQPQHFGDGTRLSIL.